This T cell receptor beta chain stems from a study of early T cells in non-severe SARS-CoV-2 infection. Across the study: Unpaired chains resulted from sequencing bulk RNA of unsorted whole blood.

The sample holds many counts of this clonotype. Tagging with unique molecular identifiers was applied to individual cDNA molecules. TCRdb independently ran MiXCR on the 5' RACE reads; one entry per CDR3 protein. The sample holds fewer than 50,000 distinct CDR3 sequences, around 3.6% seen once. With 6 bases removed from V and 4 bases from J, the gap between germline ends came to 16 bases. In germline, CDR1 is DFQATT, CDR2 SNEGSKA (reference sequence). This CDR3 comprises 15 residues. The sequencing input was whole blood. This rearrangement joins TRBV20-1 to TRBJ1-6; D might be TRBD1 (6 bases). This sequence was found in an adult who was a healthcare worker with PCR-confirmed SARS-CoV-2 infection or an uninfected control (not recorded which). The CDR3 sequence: CSAPGWGAYNSPLHF. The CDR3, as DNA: TGCAGTGCGCCAGGGTGGGGGGCATATAATTCACCCCTCCACTTT.